Below, 27 T cell receptor beta chains from the same sample are listed, as sequenced in a study of blood T cell repertoires in COVID-19 (dated by TCRdb to the early 2020s). The receptor library was made with the immunoSEQ multiplex PCR assay. This is the immuneACCESS table as TCRdb keeps it, with only in-frame sequences that have V and J called. A part of the clones is gone; compared with another copy, unresolved V genes explain less than half, and the rest is unexplained. Within this sample are about 120,000 clones, with around 81% of them counted one time only. The ten biggest clones cover 3.5% to 4.5% of the sample. Sequenced material: peripheral blood. All receptors derive from a woman in her 50s with acute or convalescent COVID-19.

This chain joins TRBV5-6 and TRBJ1-2; D is perhaps TRBD1 (5 bases). The V end was cut by 4 bases, the J end by 7 bases, with 14 bases between. CDR1 is SGHDT and CDR2 is YYEEEE in the germline V gene. This CDR3 comprises 13 residues. The CDR3 region is CASSPGGVLGYTF. DNA of the CDR3: TGTGCCAGCAGCCCTGGGGGGGTTCTTGGCTACACCTTC.

The chain employs TRBV2 and TRBJ1-5; possibly TRBD1 for D (5 bases). CDR1 is SNHLY, CDR2 FYNNEI, per germline. Deletions cut 3 bases from V and 9 bases from J, with 15 bases between. CDR3 size: 14 residues. DNA for the CDR3: TGTGCCAGCAGTGACGGCCAGGGTCTGTGGCCCCAGCATTTT. This codes for CASSDGQGLWPQHF.

The chain employs TRBV5-1 and TRBJ1-2, with 8 bases fitting TRBD1. The CDR3 runs to 15 residues. The trim removed 4 bases at V and 6 bases at J, leaving 11 bases unmatched. Germline-derived CDR1 and CDR2 are SGHRS and YFSETQ. The CDR3 bases are TGCGCCAGCAGCCGGGACAGGCAATACGTAAATGGCTACACCTTC. Translated: CASSRDRQYVNGYTF.

The genes are TRBV3-1 (or the pseudogene TRBV3-2) and TRBJ1-2, with TRBD1 as a possible D gene (5 bases). V lost 1 base to trimming and J lost 4 bases, with 13 bases between them. This CDR3 spans 15 amino acids. CDR1 and CDR2 (germline): LGHDT, YNNKEL (reference sequence). Here the CDR3 DNA reads TGTGCCAGCAGCCAAGGAGCTTCCCAGGGCTATGGCTACACCTTC. Amino acid sequence: CASSQGASQGYGYTF.

J is TRBJ2-7 and V is TRBV4-1, with TRBD1 identical over 8 bases. V was pared by 4 bases and J by 4 bases, with 9 bases of the junction left unmatched. The CDR3 is 15 amino acids. The germline V gene encodes CDR1 MGHRA and CDR2 YSYEKL. The CDR3 sequence: CASSRLDRGDYEQYF. CDR3 DNA: TGCGCCAGCAGCCGGCTCGACAGGGGAGATTACGAGCAGTACTTC.

This clone has more than one count but fewer than ten. The DNA of the CDR3 is TGTGCCAGCAGACGGACAGGGCCTTCCTACAATGAGCAGTTCTTC. Translating gives CASRRTGPSYNEQFF. The chain combines TRBV7-9 with TRBJ2-1, with TRBD1 matching 8 bases. Germline loops: CDR1 SEHNR, CDR2 FQNEAQ (reference sequence). J was trimmed by 1 base and V by 6 bases; bases with no gene match: 5. The CDR3 extends over 15 amino acids.

This clone showed up just once. V is TRBV28 and J is TRBJ1-2; D remains ambiguous. Trimming shortened V by 6 bases and J by 1 base, and 9 bases separated the two germline ends. The length of the CDR3 is 13 residues. Germline CDR1 MDHEN, CDR2 SYDVKM. Here the CDR3 reads CASSAAYNYGYTF. CDR3 DNA sequence: TGTGCCAGCAGCGCGGCCTATAACTATGGCTACACCTTC.

This clone was counted a few times. The chain combines TRBV28 with TRBJ2-1; unclear D gene. The CDR3 is made up of 15 amino acids. Germline V gene data show CDR1 as MDHEN and CDR2 as SYDVKM. With 3 bases removed from V and 4 bases from J, the gap between germline ends came to 13 bases. CDR3 bases: TGTGCCAGCAGTTTGCGAGAGATACCATACAATGAGCAGTTCTTC. This codes for CASSLREIPYNEQFF. Supplemented by reference TRBV28 and TRBJ2-1, the full variable domain reads DVKVTQSSRYLVKRTGEKVFLECVQDMDHENMFWYRQDPGLGLRLIYFSYDVKMKEKGDIPEGYSVSREKKERFSLILESASTNQTSMYLCASSLREIPYNEQFFGPGTRLTVL.

This chain joins TRBV5-1 and TRBJ2-3; weak D call: TRBD2 (7 bases). CDR1 is SGHRS, CDR2 YFSETQ, per germline. The V end lost 6 bases, the J end lost 6 bases, and 20 bases lay between the germline ends. This CDR3 spans 15 amino acids. The DNA for the CDR3 is TGCGCCAGCACCCTTGGGGGCGGGAGTAGCGATACGCAGTATTTT. Amino acids: CASTLGGGSSDTQYF.

The chain uses TRBV4-2 and TRBJ1-4, with 10 bases matching TRBD1. Germline CDR1 reads LGHNA; CDR2 reads YNFKEQ. Trimming removed 4 bases from V and 0 bases from J; junction bases left unmatched: 2. The CDR3 totals 16 residues. Here the CDR3 reads CASSPGQGTTNEKLFF. DNA for the CDR3: TGTGCCAGCAGCCCGGGACAGGGGACAACTAATGAAAAACTGTTTTTT.

The V gene is TRBV2, the J gene TRBJ1-2; TRBD1 agrees at 7 bases. Per the germline V gene, CDR1 is SNHLY and CDR2 is FYNNEI. This CDR3 has 14 amino acids. The trim removed 5 bases at V and 2 bases at J, leaving 5 bases unmatched. Written as DNA, the CDR3 is TGTGCCAGCAGTTATTACAGGGGCAACTATGGCTACACCTTC. Its protein is CASSYYRGNYGYTF.

The DNA of the CDR3 is TGTGCCAGTAGTACCGGACTAGCGGGAGTCTCCTACAATGAGCAGTTCTTC. As protein: CASSTGLAGVSYNEQFF. The V gene is TRBV19, the J gene TRBJ2-1; 13 nucleotides agree with TRBD2. The CDR3 has 17 amino acids. The ends lost 4 bases at V and 0 bases at J; junction bases unmatched: 3. CDR1 is LNHDA, CDR2 SQIVND, per germline (reference sequence).

The chain has TRBV4-1 and TRBJ1-6; D uncertain. The CDR3 loop spans 15 amino acids. The V gene lost 1 base and the J gene lost 3 bases, with 7 bases spanning the gap. Germline V gives CDR1 MGHRA, CDR2 YSYEKL. CDR3 sequence: CASSQGAFYNSPLHF. CDR3 in DNA: TGCGCCAGCAGCCAAGGGGCCTTCTATAATTCACCCCTCCACTTT.

This chain joins TRBV5-1 and TRBJ1-3, with D possibly matching TRBD1 (6 bases). The CDR3 consists of 16 residues. Germline CDR1 reads SGHRS; CDR2 reads YFSETQ. Trimming removed 0 bases at V and 0 bases at J, with 10 bases between. The CDR3 DNA sequence: TGCGCCAGCAGCTTGGGGACAGCGGCCTCTGGAAACACCATATATTTT. Residues: CASSLGTAASGNTIYF.

J is TRBJ2-3 and V is TRBV5-1; the D is unclear. V gave up 4 bases and J gave up 4 bases, with 10 bases separating them. CDR3 length equals 13 residues. Per germline, CDR1 SGHRS and CDR2 YFSETQ. The CDR3 here is CASSRTGADTQYF. The CDR3 DNA reads as TGCGCCAGCAGCCGAACGGGTGCAGATACGCAGTATTTT.

This clone was seen more than once but under ten times. V gene TRBV29-1 combines with J gene TRBJ1-2, with D unresolved. This CDR3 has 15 residues. CDR1 is SQVTM, CDR2 ANQGSEA, per germline. Trimming pared 2 bases from V and 1 base from J, leaving 14 bases between. The CDR3 is CSVERSGKVNYGYTF. Written as DNA, the CDR3 is TGCAGCGTTGAAAGGTCGGGGAAGGTTAACTATGGCTACACCTTC.

The DNA for the CDR3 is TGTGCCAGCAGCCAAGATAGCAACCCCAAGTACTTC. It codes for CASSQDSNPKYF. This chain connects TRBV3-1 (or the pseudogene TRBV3-2) to TRBJ2-5; no firm D call. The ends were cut back, 0 bases at V and 12 bases at J, with 11 bases in the middle. The germline V gene has CDR1 LGHDT and CDR2 YNNKEL (reference sequence). This CDR3 is 12 amino acids long.

The rearrangement uses TRBV27 and TRBJ2-1; TRBD2 matches 10 bases. J gave up 8 bases and V 7 bases, and 5 bases lay outside the gene matches. The germline CDR1 and CDR2 sequences are MNHEY and SMNVEV (reference sequence). This CDR3 comprises 13 residues. As DNA, the CDR3 is TGTGCCAGCACCGAGACTAGCGGGTATGAGCAGTTCTTC. Amino acid sequence: CASTETSGYEQFF.

The DNA of the CDR3 is TGTGCCAGCAGTTACAGGGGACAGGGATTCGAGCAGTACTTC. Translating it yields CASSYRGQGFEQYF. The chain uses TRBV6-6 and TRBJ2-7, with 9 bases matching TRBD1. The CDR3 spans 14 residues. J lost 6 bases, V lost 2 bases, and 5 bases had no gene match. CDR1 and CDR2 (germline): MNHNY, SVGAGI (reference sequence).

The genes are TRBV5-4 and TRBJ1-1, with D possibly being TRBD1 (6 bases). Trimming left V 2 bases short and J 1 base short, with 9 bases between. There are 14 residues in the CDR3. The germline V gene encodes CDR1 SGHNT and CDR2 YYREEE (reference sequence). The CDR3 region is CASSFSGENTEAFF. The CDR3 DNA sequence: TGTGCCAGCAGCTTTTCAGGGGAGAACACTGAAGCTTTCTTT.

The chain employs TRBV7-9 and TRBJ2-1, with 8 nucleotides matching TRBD1. J was trimmed by 9 bases and V by 1 base; bases with no gene match: 8. In germline, CDR1 is SEHNR, CDR2 FQNEAQ (reference sequence). CDR3 length: 15 residues. The DNA of the CDR3 is TGTGCCAGCAGCTTAGTTGATGCGACAGGGGTTGAGCAGTTCTTC. Translated, it gives CASSLVDATGVEQFF.

The rearrangement uses TRBV2 and TRBJ2-3, with TRBD2 identical over 15 bases. CDR1 is SNHLY, CDR2 FYNNEI, per germline. V dropped 3 bases and J dropped 4; count of bases not matched to a gene: 2. This CDR3 contains 16 residues. In DNA, the CDR3 is TGTGCCAGCAGTGATGGACTAGCGGGAGGGCCAGATACGCAGTATTTT. Translating gives CASSDGLAGGPDTQYF.

CDR3 DNA: TGCGCCAGCAGCCGACTAGCGGGAGGCCAAGCCAAAAACATTCAGTACTTC. Amino acids: CASSRLAGGQAKNIQYF. V and J are TRBV5-1 and TRBJ2-4; 13 bases are a match to TRBD2. V lost 4 bases to trimming and J lost 0 bases; unmatched junction nucleotides: 4. The germline V gene has CDR1 SGHRS and CDR2 YFSETQ. The CDR3 contains 17 residues.

The chain is built from TRBV19 and TRBJ2-6, with 12 bases lining up with TRBD1. This CDR3 is 19 amino acids long. CDR1 and CDR2 (germline): LNHDA, SQIVND (reference sequence). V lost 2 bases and J lost 3; bases outside the gene matches: 8. CDR3 residues: CASSIIRGQGAVGANVLTF. In DNA form, the CDR3 reads TGTGCCAGTAGTATAATAAGGGGACAGGGGGCAGTTGGGGCCAACGTCCTGACTTTC. The full variable domain, rest sourced from reference TRBV19 and TRBJ2-6, is DGGITQSPKYLFRKEGQNVTLSCEQNLNHDAMYWYRQDPGQGLRLIYYSQIVNDFQKGDIAEGYSVSREKKESFPLTVTSAQKNPTAFYLCASSIIRGQGAVGANVLTFGAGSRLTVL.

V and J are TRBV7-3 and TRBJ1-6; D remains ambiguous. From germline, CDR1 is SGHTA and CDR2 FQGTGA. CDR3 length equals 12 residues. V lost 4 bases and J lost 7, with 5 bases in between. The CDR3 loop is CASSSPNSPLHF. The CDR3 DNA sequence: TGTGCCAGCAGCTCCCCAAATTCACCCCTCCACTTT.

The chain uses TRBV18 and TRBJ1-4, with 7 bases fitting TRBD1. CDR1 and CDR2 from the germline V gene are KGHSH and LQKENI. This CDR3 spans 18 amino acids. V lost 6 bases, J lost 8 bases, and 21 bases stayed unmatched. As DNA, the CDR3 is TGTGCCAGCTCGCCTATTTCTGGCTACAGGGACAGCTTGGAAAAACTGTTTTTT. It encodes CASSPISGYRDSLEKLFF.

The chain links TRBV28 to TRBJ2-3; 16 bases line up with TRBD2. Germline CDR1 and CDR2: MDHEN and SYDVKM. CDR3 length: 17 amino acids. The trim removed 4 bases at V and 8 bases at J, leaving 9 bases unmatched. The CDR3 is CASSSRSGTSGRGTQYF. As DNA, the CDR3 is TGTGCCAGCAGTTCTAGATCAGGGACTAGCGGGAGGGGTACGCAGTATTTT. The variable domain in full, completed from reference TRBV28 and TRBJ2-3, reads DVKVTQSSRYLVKRTGEKVFLECVQDMDHENMFWYRQDPGLGLRLIYFSYDVKMKEKGDIPEGYSVSREKKERFSLILESASTNQTSMYLCASSSRSGTSGRGTQYFGPGTRLTVL.